The 9 T cell receptor beta chains in this list originate from one sample, sequenced in a study of T cells in Graves' hyperthyroidism and ophthalmopathy (dated by TCRdb to the late 2010s). The library was made by multiplex PCR. Sequenced on an Illumina HiSeq 2000. Amplification of TCR beta CDR3 regions was carried out from RNA transcripts. The TCR CDR3 was subjected to a first round of RT-PCR using the HTBI primer set and the Qiagen OneStep RT-PCR kit. Using fastp trimming at Q25 and MiXCR clonotype assembly, TCRdb reanalyzed the public sequencing data and kept in-frame beta chains. Duplicate CDR3 protein sequences are folded into a single record with the most common DNA and genes. The sample yields about 420,000 distinct CDR3 sequences; approximately 15% were counted once. Jointly, the top ten make up 5.3% of the sample. The sequencing input was blood. The source is a woman younger than 35 with Graves' hyperthyroidism.

This clonotype was seen many times. The chain employs TRBV5-1 and TRBJ2-3; 7 bases align to TRBD2. Germline V lookup: CDR1 SGHRS, CDR2 YFSETQ. Trimming removed 1 base from V and 4 bases from J; junction bases left unmatched: 3. CDR3 length equals 14 residues. The CDR3 DNA sequence: TGCGCCAGCAGCTTGCGGGAGGCCCCAGATACGCAGTATTTT. Protein sequence: CASSLREAPDTQYF.

This clonotype was found many times. CDR3 DNA: TGTGCCAGCAGTGAACTAGCGGGTATCCAAGAGACCCAGTACTTC. Translated, it gives CASSELAGIQETQYF. This rearrangement joins TRBV6-4 to TRBJ2-5; 9 nucleotides line up with TRBD2. Germline V lookup: CDR1 MRHNA, CDR2 SNTAGT. Losses at the gene ends were 3 bases for V and 1 base for J; bases not matched to a gene: 3. This CDR3 comprises 15 residues.

This clonotype has more than one count but fewer than ten. CDR3 amino acids: CASLRGTNEKLFF. The CDR3 DNA follows: TGTGCCAGCCTCAGGGGTACTAATGAAAAACTGTTTTTT. The rearrangement joins TRBV6-1 to TRBJ1-4; a weak D match, TRBD1 (6 bases). The V gene's germline CDR1 is MNHNS and CDR2 SASEGT. Between the trimmed V and J ends, which lost 8 bases and 2 bases, there was a span of 9 bases. This CDR3 spans 13 amino acids.

This clonotype was detected ten times or more. This sequence joins TRBV19 and TRBJ2-3, with TRBD2 identical over 8 bases. V dropped 9 bases and J dropped 1; count of bases not matched to a gene: 6. The CDR3 is made up of 14 amino acids. From germline, CDR1 is LNHDA and CDR2 SQIVND (reference sequence). The CDR3 DNA sequence: TGTGCCAGCCGACTAGCGTTAGGCACAGATACGCAGTATTTT. Protein product: CASRLALGTDTQYF. The variable domain in full, with the rest retrieved from reference TRBV19 and TRBJ2-3, is DGGITQSPKYLFRKEGQNVTLSCEQNLNHDAMYWYRQDPGQGLRLIYYSQIVNDFQKGDIAEGYSVSREKKESFPLTVTSAQKNPTAFYLCASRLALGTDTQYFGPGTRLTVL.

This clonotype was observed at least ten times. The chain joins TRBV28 to TRBJ2-7, with D possibly being TRBD2 (5 bases). Germline CDR1 MDHEN, CDR2 SYDVKM. The CDR3 sequence is 16 residues long. With 3 bases removed from V and 0 bases from J, the gap between germline ends came to 15 bases. The CDR3, as DNA: TGTGCCAGCAGTTTGGTCTTTCAGCGGAGCTCCTACGAGCAGTACTTC. Protein product: CASSLVFQRSSYEQYF.

In its sample, this clonotype was seen many times. J is TRBJ2-2 and V is TRBV20-1; 9 positions agree with TRBD2. Germline CDR1 is DFQATT and CDR2 is SNEGSKA (reference sequence). V lost 3 bases, J lost 6 bases, and 8 bases stayed unmatched. The length of the CDR3 is 15 residues. CDR3 amino acids: CSASGGRARSGELFF. The CDR3 bases are TGCAGTGCTAGTGGCGGGAGGGCCCGATCCGGGGAGCTGTTTTTT.

The rearrangement joins TRBV7-2 to TRBJ1-4; D gene unclear. CDR1 is SGHTA, CDR2 FQGNSA, per germline. V gave up 9 bases and J gave up 0 bases, with 14 bases separating them. There are 15 residues in the CDR3. The CDR3 spells CASSLARSTNEKLFF. The DNA for the CDR3 is TGTGCCAGTTCCCTTGCCCGGTCAACTAATGAAAAACTGTTTTTT.

This clonotype was counted at least ten times. As DNA, the CDR3 is TGTGCCAGCAGCGCACGACTAGCGGGTCGTAGTACAGATACGCAGTATTTT. Translation: CASSARLAGRSTDTQYF. This chain uses TRBV7-8 with TRBJ2-3; 10 bases fit TRBD2. This CDR3 contains 17 residues. The V gene's germline CDR1 is SGHVS and CDR2 FQNEAQ. The V gene end was trimmed by 5 bases and the J gene end by 3 bases; junction bases not matched to a gene: 11.

This clonotype was picked up many times. The CDR3 is CARATSGRTDTQYF. CDR3 in DNA: TGTGCTAGAGCCACTAGCGGGAGGACAGATACGCAGTATTTT. The V gene is TRBV12-5, the J gene TRBJ2-3; 12 nucleotides match TRBD2. The germline gives CDR1 LGHNT, CDR2 FRNRAP. This CDR3 contains 14 residues. V shed 9 bases and J 3 bases; nucleotides not matched to a gene: 4.